One and the same sample provided the 23 T cell receptor beta chains below, sequenced in a study of post-analysis software for immune sequencing data. Whole-study findings and limits: Higher frequency in patients than in controls was seen for roughly 5 TRBV segments, with TRBV5-6, TRBV5-1 and TRBV20-1 among them.

Unique molecular identifiers tagged the TCR beta cDNA libraries. TCRdb called the PCR reads again in MiXCR, with one record for every CDR3 protein. Of hundreds of thousands of distinct CDR3 sequences listed, 55% to 60% were seen once; the top ten hold around 11%. These receptors lack a known antigen. What was sequenced was blood. The receptors were gathered from a girl between 2 and 10 years old with multiple sclerosis.

This clonotype occurred a few times. V usage is TRBV10-1 and J usage is TRBJ2-7; no clear D gene. The V end was cut by 8 bases, the J end by 4 bases, with 9 bases between. Germline V gene sequence: CDR1 WNHNN, CDR2 SYGVQD (reference sequence). The CDR3 covers 11 residues. The CDR3 region is CASGPNYEQYF. CDR3 in DNA: TGCGCCAGCGGGCCCAATTACGAGCAGTACTTC.

This clonotype occurred a few times. The chain carries TRBV7-9 and TRBJ2-3; 9 bases fit TRBD1. The CDR3 has 16 amino acids. V was pared by 4 bases and J by 4 bases, with 9 bases of the junction left unmatched. Germline CDR1 and CDR2: SEHNR and FQNEAQ (reference sequence). The CDR3 region is CASSSTRDRVPDTQYF. The CDR3 DNA follows: TGTGCCAGCAGCTCGACCCGGGACAGGGTTCCAGATACGCAGTATTTT.

This clonotype was counted between two and nine times. This chain uses TRBV7-9 with TRBJ2-1; D gene uncertain. The CDR3 sequence is 12 residues long. Trimming shortened V by 4 bases and J by 10 bases, and 11 bases separated the two germline ends. Germline loops: CDR1 SEHNR, CDR2 FQNEAQ (reference sequence). As DNA, the CDR3 is TGTGCCAGCAGCTCGATGACTGGGGAGCAGTTCTTC. Translating gives CASSSMTGEQFF.

The V and J genes are TRBV20-1 and TRBJ2-7, with 8 bases identical to TRBD1. Per germline, CDR1 DFQATT and CDR2 SNEGSKA (reference sequence). Unmatched junction bases numbered 16, after V lost 4 bases and J lost 2 bases. CDR3 length: 17 amino acids. In DNA form, the CDR3 reads TGCAGTGCTAAAGGACAGGGAATGAAGCGGGCCGCCTACGAGCAGTACTTC. Encoded protein: CSAKGQGMKRAAYEQYF.

The chain is built from TRBV7-2 and TRBJ2-5; D unclear. The CDR3 consists of 12 residues. Trimming left V 3 bases short and J 5 bases short, with 7 bases between. Germline V gene data show CDR1 as SGHTA and CDR2 as FQGNSA. In nucleotides, the CDR3 is TGTGCCAGCAGCTTTTCAACCGAGACCCAGTACTTC. This codes for CASSFSTETQYF.

The sample holds a few counts of this clonotype. The junction and the germline gene differ at one end; a read error may be behind it. The rearrangement joins TRBV29-1 to TRBJ2-5; TRBD1 agrees at 11 bases. The V gene's germline CDR1 is SQVTM and CDR2 ANQGSEA. The CDR3 contains 14 residues. The CDR3 coding sequence is TGCGGCGTTGATAGGGGACAGGGGGGAGAGACCCAGTACTTC. This translates into CGVDRGQGGETQYF.

In this sample, this clonotype turned up a few times. The gene calls are TRBV7-3 and TRBJ2-1; tentative D call: TRBD2 (6 bases). Trimming pared 2 bases from V and 0 bases from J, leaving 11 bases between. Germline CDR1 and CDR2: SGHTA and FQGTGA. The CDR3 is made up of 16 amino acids. CDR3 bases: TGTGCCAGCAGCTTAGCGGGGCTTCCCTCCTACAATGAGCAGTTCTTC. Residues: CASSLAGLPSYNEQFF.

V is TRBV27 and J is TRBJ2-1; TRBD1 agrees at 9 bases. V shed 5 bases and J 4 bases; nucleotides not matched to a gene: 12. The CDR3 sequence is 17 residues long. Germline V gene data show CDR1 as MNHEY and CDR2 as SMNVEV (reference sequence). CDR3 in DNA: TGTGCCAGCAGTCACCCCAAAGGGGGACAGGGTTACAATGAGCAGTTCTTC. Amino acid sequence: CASSHPKGGQGYNEQFF.

This sequence joins TRBV5-1 and TRBJ2-5; D gene uncertain. This CDR3 has 15 residues. V lost 4 bases, J lost 2 bases, and 15 bases lay in between. Germline lookup yields CDR1 SGHRS and CDR2 YFSETQ. CDR3 protein: CASSSSGVSQETQYF. Written as DNA, the CDR3 is TGCGCCAGCAGCAGCTCTGGGGTCAGTCAAGAGACCCAGTACTTC.

The chain couples TRBV20-1 to TRBJ2-5; D gene ambiguous. Germline V gives CDR1 DFQATT, CDR2 SNEGSKA (reference sequence). This CDR3 region has 12 residues. V dropped 3 bases and J dropped 5 bases, with 10 bases sitting between them. The CDR3 reads CSASPTGETQYF. CDR3 nucleotide sequence: TGCAGTGCTAGCCCCACCGGGGAGACCCAGTACTTC.

This clonotype appeared once. The genes are TRBV29-1 and TRBJ2-1; D perhaps matches TRBD1 (6 bases). The V gene's germline CDR1 is SQVTM and CDR2 ANQGSEA. The CDR3 runs 16 residues. CDR3 residues: CGLKGVASNSYNEQFF. The CDR3 nucleotides are TGCGGACTTAAGGGGGTAGCGAGCAACTCCTACAATGAGCAGTTCTTC.

The chain carries TRBV20-1 and TRBJ2-5; TRBD2 matches at 10 bases. The J call may be wrong; the DNA end is better matched by TRBJ2-7. Germline V gives CDR1 DFQATT, CDR2 SNEGSKA (reference sequence). CDR3 length equals 14 residues. This CDR3 reads CSVLSSGRSAEQYF. As DNA, the CDR3 is TGCAGTGTTCTGTCTAGCGGGAGATCGGCCGAGCAGTACTTC.

In its sample, this clonotype was seen once. V is TRBV12-3 or TRBV12-4 and J is TRBJ1-4, with D possibly being TRBD1 (6 bases). The CDR3 is made up of 15 amino acids. V dropped 7 bases and J dropped 7 bases, with 19 bases sitting between them. The DNA for the CDR3 is TGTGCCAGCACCCCCTTACAGGGAGGAGGTGAAAAACTGTTTTTT. Its protein product is CASTPLQGGGEKLFF.

The rearrangement uses TRBV20-1 and TRBJ2-1; D gene unclear. V was clipped by 3 bases and J by 7 bases, with 10 bases between them. The CDR3 spans 12 residues. Germline V CDR1 and CDR2: DFQATT, SNEGSKA (reference sequence). Written as DNA, the CDR3 is TGCAGTGCTAGGAAGTTTGAAAATGAGCAGTTCTTC. This codes for CSARKFENEQFF.

The V and J genes are TRBV20-1 and TRBJ2-5; TRBD2 agrees at 8 bases. CDR1 is DFQATT, CDR2 SNEGSKA, per germline (reference sequence). The CDR3 spans 17 residues. V lost 0 bases to trimming and J lost 4 bases; unmatched junction nucleotides: 13. DNA for the CDR3: TGCAGTGCTAGAGATCGAGTGGAGCGGGAGAATGTAGAGACCCAGTACTTC. It specifies CSARDRVERENVETQYF.

The CDR3 sequence: CASSVMGGGDRTDTQYF. The DNA of the CDR3 is TGTGCCAGCAGCGTAATGGGTGGGGGGGACCGCACAGATACGCAGTATTTT. The chain carries TRBV9 and TRBJ2-3, with 7 bases aligning to TRBD2. Germline V gene data show CDR1 as SGDLS and CDR2 as YYNGEE. The V segment lost 1 base and the J segment 1 base; nucleotides outside the gene matches: 9. This CDR3 region has 17 residues.

The chain links TRBV7-3 to TRBJ2-1; 15 bases align to TRBD2. This CDR3 spans 18 amino acids. J gave up 4 bases and V 5 bases, and 9 bases lay outside the gene matches. Germline CDR1 SGHTA, CDR2 FQGTGA. The CDR3 here is CASSVGLAGGPFYNEQFF. DNA for the CDR3: TGTGCCAGCAGCGTAGGACTAGCGGGAGGGCCGTTTTACAATGAGCAGTTCTTC.

CDR3: CASSDGGLNTEAFF. CDR3 nucleotide sequence: TGTGCCAGCAGTGACGGGGGGCTGAACACTGAAGCTTTCTTT. The chain carries TRBV6-4 and TRBJ1-1; tentative D call: TRBD1 (6 bases). V lost 2 bases, J lost 0 bases, and 7 bases lay in between. The CDR3 is 14 amino acids. Germline CDR1 and CDR2: MRHNA and SNTAGT.

The V call is TRBV20-1, the J call TRBJ2-7; 11 bases map to TRBD2. The CDR3 covers 14 residues. The germline CDR1 and CDR2 sequences are DFQATT and SNEGSKA (reference sequence). The trim removed 6 bases at V and 2 bases at J, leaving 6 bases unmatched. Written as DNA, the CDR3 is TGCAGTGCGGATATAGCGGGAGGGCCCTACGAGCAGTACTTC. It is translated as CSADIAGGPYEQYF.

To note about this clonotype: An end of the junction does not agree with germline; a read error may underlie this. The chain employs TRBV7-2 and TRBJ2-1; 8 nucleotides agree with TRBD2. CDR1 is SGHTA, CDR2 FQGNSA, per germline. The CDR3 runs 16 residues. This CDR3 reads CASSLVGGASYNEQFF. CDR3 nucleotide sequence: TGTGCCAGCAGTTTAGTCGGGGGGGCCTCCTACAATGAGCAGTTCTTC.

The chain carries TRBV29-1 and TRBJ2-4; the match to TRBD1 covers 8 bases. Trimming cost V 6 bases and J 2 bases; bases outside gene matches: 9. The CDR3 runs 15 residues. Germline V gene lookup returns CDR1 SQVTM and CDR2 ANQGSEA. CDR3 DNA: TGCAGCGTCGCGCCAGGGACAGGACCCAAAAACATTCAGTACTTC. It yields the protein CSVAPGTGPKNIQYF.

The V and J genes are TRBV7-3 and TRBJ1-6; D is uncertain. Germline V gene lookup returns CDR1 SGHTA and CDR2 FQGTGA. This CDR3 is 15 amino acids long. Trimming cost V 5 bases and J 8 bases, with 16 bases left between them. The CDR3 sequence is CASSLTVSRDSPLHF. CDR3 DNA: TGTGCCAGCAGCCTGACGGTGTCAAGGGATTCACCCCTCCACTTT. Using reference TRBV7-3 and TRBJ1-6 for the parts outside the CDR3, the full variable domain is GAGVSQTPSNKVTEKGKYVELRCDPISGHTALYWYRQSLGQGPEFLIYFQGTGAADDSGLPNDRFFAVRPEGSVSTLKIQRTERGDSAVYLCASSLTVSRDSPLHFGNGTRLTVT.

This chain uses TRBV5-1 with TRBJ2-4; maybe TRBD2 (6 bases). Germline-derived CDR1 and CDR2 are SGHRS and YFSETQ. CDR3 length: 15 amino acids. The V and J ends lost 4 bases and 0 bases respectively, with 11 bases between them. CDR3 amino acids: CASSTGLEAKNIQYF. The CDR3 nucleotides read TGCGCCAGCAGCACGGGACTCGAAGCCAAAAACATTCAGTACTTC.